Shown below are 12 T cell receptor beta chains from a single sample sequenced in a study of cytomegalovirus exposure and HLA in healthy donors. Profiling relied on immunoSEQ multiplex PCR, and the TCRdb table lists in-frame clones only, not all of them. The sample comprises some 130,000 clones, just under 85% of which are singletons, and roughly 1.4% rests with the top ten. Sequenced: PBMCs. These receptors were collected from a woman in her 30s in good health and CMV-seronegative.

The J gene is TRBJ2-7, the V gene TRBV2, with 9 bases identical to TRBD2. The V gene's germline CDR1 is SNHLY and CDR2 FYNNEI. V lost 6 bases to trimming and J lost 3 bases; unmatched junction nucleotides: 3. The CDR3 is made up of 13 amino acids. This chain's CDR3 is CASRRGGLYEQYF. DNA for the CDR3: TGTGCCAGCAGGCGGGGGGGCCTCTACGAGCAGTACTTC.

The chain links TRBV28 to TRBJ1-1; 7 positions agree with TRBD1. CDR1 is MDHEN and CDR2 is SYDVKM in the germline V gene. V lost 7 bases to trimming and J lost 10 bases; unmatched junction nucleotides: 12. CDR3 length: 13 residues. CDR3 nucleotides: TGTGCCAGCATCCAGGGGGTAGGGGCCGGAGCTTTCTTT. The encoded protein is CASIQGVGAGAFF.

V and J are TRBV7-8 and TRBJ1-2; 10 bases fit TRBD1. Germline assignment: CDR1 SGHVS and CDR2 FQNEAQ. The junction had 22 bases not matched to a gene; V was cut back by 0 bases and J by 6 bases. This CDR3 has 21 amino acids. CDR3 sequence: CASSLALIPTSTGGGANGYTF. CDR3 sequence (DNA): TGTGCCAGCAGCTTAGCCCTAATCCCCACCTCGACAGGGGGCGGAGCCAATGGCTACACCTTC.

The chain couples TRBV6-5 to TRBJ2-3, with TRBD2 matching over 8 bases. Germline CDR1 MNHEY, CDR2 SVGAGI. This CDR3 spans 16 amino acids. V was pared by 4 bases and J by 2 bases, with 8 bases of the junction left unmatched. CDR3 sequence: CASSSVSGGYTDTQYF. The CDR3 nucleotides read TGTGCCAGCAGTTCGGTTTCGGGGGGGTACACAGATACGCAGTATTTT.

This clone came up once. The CDR3 coding sequence is TGTGCCAGCAGCCGCCCCGGACAGGGTTCACCCCTCCACTTT. It codes for CASSRPGQGSPLHF. The chain couples TRBV14 to TRBJ1-6; TRBD1 agrees at 8 bases. CDR3 length equals 14 residues. J was trimmed by 9 bases and V by 4 bases; bases with no gene match: 5. Germline loops: CDR1 SGHDN, CDR2 FVKESK. The full variable domain, rest sourced from reference TRBV14 and TRBJ1-6, is EAGVTQFPSHSVIEKGQTVTLRCDPISGHDNLYWYRRVMGKEIKFLLHFVKESKQDESGMPNNRFLAERTGGTYSTLKVQPAELEDSGVYFCASSRPGQGSPLHFGNGTRLTVT.

J is TRBJ1-1 and V is TRBV4-3, with TRBD1 matching over 7 bases. The CDR3 length is 15 residues. From germline, CDR1 is LGHNA and CDR2 YSLEER. The V and J ends lost 3 bases and 4 bases, in that order; junction bases with no gene match: 8. CDR3 sequence reads: CASSQRETGSTEAFF. The CDR3 DNA is TGCGCCAGCAGCCAGAGGGAGACAGGGAGCACTGAAGCTTTCTTT.

This chain links TRBV21-1 with TRBJ2-5; TRBD1, the D gene given by the table, was not confirmed from the DNA. TRBV21-1 is assigned pseudogene status. The CDR3 runs to 15 residues. CDR3 sequence: CASSKEWTIQETQYF. The DNA for the CDR3 is TGTGCCAGCAGCAAAGAGTGGACAATCCAAGAGACCCAGTACTTC.

This clone was detected once. The chain couples TRBV7-9 to TRBJ1-1, with D perhaps matching TRBD1 (6 bases). The length of the CDR3 is 14 residues. V was clipped by 4 bases and J by 2 bases, with 11 bases between them. Germline V gene sequence: CDR1 SEHNR, CDR2 FQNEAQ (reference sequence). This chain's CDR3 is CASSSLTGNTEAFF. DNA for the CDR3: TGTGCCAGCAGCTCCTTGACAGGTAACACTGAAGCTTTCTTT.

V gene TRBV7-2 combines with J gene TRBJ2-7; 8 bases align to TRBD1. This CDR3 contains 15 residues. CDR1 and CDR2 (germline): SGHTA, FQGNSA. The V and J ends lost 0 bases and 3 bases, in that order; junction bases with no gene match: 4. The DNA for the CDR3 is TGTGCCAGCAGCTTAGCGCCAGACAGGGGCTACGAGCAGTACTTC. Translating it yields CASSLAPDRGYEQYF.

This chain connects TRBV4-1 to TRBJ2-3, with 8 nucleotides matching TRBD2. V was pared by 1 base and J by 4 bases, with 4 bases of the junction left unmatched. Germline V gene data show CDR1 as MGHRA and CDR2 as YSYEKL. The CDR3 is 15 amino acids. The DNA for the CDR3 is TGCGCCAGCAGCCAAGTGTCCGGGGGGGCAGATACGCAGTATTTT. This gives the protein CASSQVSGGADTQYF.

The V and J genes are TRBV7-9 and TRBJ2-7; 7 nucleotides align to TRBD1. CDR3 size: 14 residues. CDR1 and CDR2 from the germline V gene are SEHNR and FQNEAQ (reference sequence). J gave up 3 bases and V 11 bases, and 13 bases lay outside the gene matches. The CDR3 nucleotides read TGTGCCTCGAAGGGACAGTTAAAGTACTACGAGCAGTACTTC. Encoded protein: CASKGQLKYYEQYF.

The V gene is TRBV7-2, the J gene TRBJ1-2; 7 bases agree with TRBD1. Germline V lookup: CDR1 SGHTA, CDR2 FQGNSA. The CDR3 extends over 13 amino acids. V lost 5 bases to trimming and J lost 2 bases; unmatched junction nucleotides: 2. Here the CDR3 DNA reads TGTGCCAGCAGCCCGGACAGGAACTATGGCTACACCTTC. Protein product: CASSPDRNYGYTF.